This TCR beta chain was captured in a study of blood T cells in healthy people across ages. Study-wide results and caveats: Comparison with aged donors showed that long-lived donors had more naive CD4+ cells and higher diversity.

PCR was performed a second time for 7 to 11 cycles using a sample-barcoded 5' primer and a J-beta primer mix. The template-switch adaptor was a 5' adaptor with 12 random nucleotides. It tagged each cDNA molecule. Via MiXCR, TCRdb re-called the 5' RACE reads, giving one row per CDR3 protein. The sample has about 1.5 million distinct CDR3 sequences, roughly 43% seen once. Turning to this clonotype: Its specificity is unknown.

The V end lost 3 bases, the J end lost 4 bases, and 12 bases lay between the germline ends. Germline V lookup: CDR1 LGHDT, CDR2 YNNKEL (reference sequence). This CDR3 has 15 amino acids. The TCR originated in a woman under 30 in good health. The chain combines TRBV3-1 with TRBJ2-2; weak D call: TRBD2 (5 bases). The sequenced sample consisted of blood. The CDR3 sequence: CASSQRVTITGELFF. CDR3 bases: TGTGCCAGCAGCCAGAGGGTAACTATCACCGGGGAGCTGTTTTTT.